The sequence of this T cell receptor beta chain was determined in a study of T cells in Graves' hyperthyroidism and ophthalmopathy. Study-level findings and limits: Ophthalmopathy, as predicted by the model, came a median 6.5 months after the prediction.

With 4 bases clipped from V and 7 bases from J, the junction kept 9 bases outside the gene matches. Germline V gene data show CDR1 as WSHSY and CDR2 as SAAADI. This CDR3 comprises 15 residues. Authors of the study amplified TCR beta CDR3 regions from RNA transcripts. An initial round of RT-PCR targeting the TCR CDR3 relied on the HTBI primer set. TCRdb analysed the multiplex PCR reads with MiXCR anew, one entry per CDR3 protein. The table includes around 600,000 distinct CDR3 sequences, roughly 15% detected once. Comment on this clonotype: Its specificity is not known.

This chain links TRBV10-2 with TRBJ2-2; 7 bases match TRBD1. Material for sequencing was blood. This receptor was taken from a woman in her 50s with Graves' ophthalmopathy. The CDR3 here is CASSARGQHIGELFF. Written as DNA, the CDR3 is TGCGCCAGCAGTGCCCGGGGACAGCACATCGGGGAGCTGTTTTTT.